Below are 19 T cell receptor beta chains sequenced from a single sample in a study of OX40 agonist ivuxolimab in advanced cancers. The protocol was immunoSEQ multiplex PCR, while the TCRdb copy is restricted to in-frame clones and leaves out a portion. The table lists about 49,000 clones, roughly 85% of them singletons. Source: CD4+ or CD8+ T cells sorted from blood, taken in a trial of the OX40 agonist ivuxolimab. The receptors here all came from an adult with an advanced solid tumor such as melanoma, head and neck, liver or kidney cancer.

The chain joins TRBV6-6 to TRBJ1-1, with D unresolved. The V end was cut by 4 bases, the J end by 1 base, with 7 bases between. The CDR3 loop spans 13 amino acids. The germline gives CDR1 MNHNY, CDR2 SVGAGI (reference sequence). The CDR3 spells CASSSGRNTEAFF. CDR3 nucleotides: TGTGCCAGCAGTTCGGGTCGGAACACTGAAGCTTTCTTT.

V usage is TRBV7-9 and J usage is TRBJ1-2; D possibly corresponds to TRBD1 (5 bases). The CDR3 covers 15 residues. Germline CDR1 is SEHNR and CDR2 is FQNEAQ (reference sequence). Trimming took 5 bases from V and 4 from J, leaving 17 bases between them. CDR3 bases: TGTGCCAGCAGCCTTGACGGGGGAGGGAGCTATGGCTACACCTTC. This codes for CASSLDGGGSYGYTF. Drawing the rest from reference TRBV7-9 and TRBJ1-2, the complete variable domain is DTGVSQNPRHKITKRGQNVTFRCDPISEHNRLYWYRQTLGQGPEFLTYFQNEAQLEKSRLLSDRFSAERPKGSFSTLEIQRTEQGDSAMYLCASSLDGGGSYGYTFGSGTRLTVV.

This clone was detected a few times. The chain carries TRBV10-3 and TRBJ2-2; tentatively, D is TRBD2 (6 bases). Trimming left V 8 bases short and J 2 bases short, with 15 bases between. Germline lookup yields CDR1 ENHRY and CDR2 SYGVKD. The length of the CDR3 is 15 residues. CDR3 region: CAILEGSGNTGELFF. Written as DNA, the CDR3 is TGTGCCATCTTGGAGGGTAGCGGAAACACCGGGGAGCTGTTTTTT.

The gene calls are TRBV30 and TRBJ1-1; D gene uncertain. This CDR3 region has 10 residues. Germline V gene data show CDR1 as GTSNPN and CDR2 as SVGIG (reference sequence). V lost 7 bases and J 0 bases, leaving 3 bases between the germline ends. CDR3 residues: CAYMNTEAFF. The DNA of the CDR3 is TGTGCCTATATGAACACTGAAGCTTTCTTT.

In this sample, this clone turned up once. The V and J genes are TRBV9 and TRBJ2-3, with D perhaps being TRBD1 or TRBD2 (5 bases each). The CDR3 extends over 14 amino acids. Germline V CDR1 and CDR2: SGDLS, YYNGEE. The V end lost 2 bases, the J end lost 0 bases, and 7 bases lay between the germline ends. CDR3 region: CASSVRDSTDTQYF. Here the CDR3 DNA reads TGTGCCAGCAGCGTTCGGGACAGCACAGATACGCAGTATTTT.

The V gene is TRBV5-4, the J gene TRBJ2-7, with a possible D match to TRBD2 (6 bases). Germline assignment: CDR1 SGHNT and CDR2 YYREEE (reference sequence). This CDR3 has 13 amino acids. V was clipped by 1 base and J by 7 bases, with 12 bases between them. As DNA, the CDR3 is TGTGCCAGCAGCTTGAACCCCAGCGGGGAGCAGTACTTC. This codes for CASSLNPSGEQYF.

The chain couples TRBV6-5 to TRBJ2-2; D may be TRBD2 (5 bases). Trimming took 1 base from V and 5 from J, leaving 11 bases between them. This CDR3 has 15 amino acids. From germline, CDR1 is MNHEY and CDR2 SVGAGI. This CDR3 is CASSYYDSGTGELFF. Written as DNA, the CDR3 is TGTGCCAGCAGTTACTACGACTCGGGAACCGGGGAGCTGTTTTTT.

This clone was recorded once. The chain is built from TRBV19 and TRBJ1-5; D is undetermined. Germline CDR1 is LNHDA and CDR2 is SQIVND (reference sequence). CDR3 length: 14 amino acids. The V end lost 3 bases, the J end lost 5 bases, and 11 bases lay between the germline ends. The CDR3 reads CASSMDSFDQPQHF. The CDR3 DNA reads as TGTGCCAGTAGTATGGATTCCTTCGATCAGCCCCAGCATTTT.

The rearrangement links TRBV2 to TRBJ2-3; no clear D gene. The germline gives CDR1 SNHLY, CDR2 FYNNEI. The CDR3 has 13 residues. Trimming stripped 0 bases from V and 5 bases from J, with 6 bases between. The CDR3 DNA follows: TGTGCCAGCAGTGAAGCCGCCGAAGATACGCAGTATTTT. Translated, it gives CASSEAAEDTQYF.

V and J are TRBV15 and TRBJ1-5; 10 nucleotides match TRBD1. Looked up from germline, CDR1 is LNHNV and CDR2 is YYDKDF (reference sequence). Trimming removed 5 bases from V and 4 bases from J; junction bases left unmatched: 5. The CDR3 runs 15 residues. In nucleotides, the CDR3 is TGTGCCACCAGCTCTTGGGGACAGGGGAATCAGCCCCAGCATTTT. Protein sequence: CATSSWGQGNQPQHF.

This chain joins TRBV5-1 and TRBJ2-7, with 7 bases lining up with TRBD2. J was trimmed by 6 bases and V by 4 bases; bases with no gene match: 16. The CDR3 extends over 16 amino acids. Germline assignment: CDR1 SGHRS and CDR2 YFSETQ. CDR3 DNA sequence: TGCGCCAGCAGCGATCCAGGGAGCGCGGGAGTAGCCGAGCAGTACTTC. Translated, it gives CASSDPGSAGVAEQYF.

The V and J genes are TRBV6-5 and TRBJ2-2; D unclear. Trimming took 3 bases from V and 7 from J, leaving 9 bases between them. The CDR3 has 13 residues. Germline V lookup: CDR1 MNHEY, CDR2 SVGAGI. In nucleotides, the CDR3 is TGTGCCAGCAGTTATTTTTATGGCGGGGAGCTGTTTTTT. It yields the protein CASSYFYGGELFF.

The table lists this clone with a count of one. The rearrangement uses TRBV5-4 and TRBJ2-1; 12 positions match TRBD2. This CDR3 spans 16 amino acids. Per the germline V gene, CDR1 is SGHNT and CDR2 is YYREEE (reference sequence). The V gene end was trimmed by 4 bases and the J gene end by 4 bases; junction bases not matched to a gene: 6. The CDR3 loop is CASSGGTSGLYNEQFF. The CDR3 nucleotides read TGTGCCAGCAGCGGGGGGACTAGCGGGCTATACAATGAGCAGTTCTTC.

The chain has TRBV19 and TRBJ2-1; the match to TRBD1 covers 7 bases. Germline lookup yields CDR1 LNHDA and CDR2 SQIVND (reference sequence). V was pared by 3 bases and J by 5 bases, with 1 base of the junction left unmatched. The CDR3 contains 13 residues. CDR3 residues: CASSMGQNNEQFF. CDR3 bases: TGTGCCAGTAGTATGGGACAGAACAATGAGCAGTTCTTC.

This chain joins TRBV9 and TRBJ2-1; 9 bases line up with TRBD1. This CDR3 is 15 amino acids long. CDR1 SGDLS and CDR2 YYNGEE come from the germline V gene. V lost 0 bases, J lost 4 bases, and 2 bases stayed unmatched. Written as DNA, the CDR3 is TGTGCCAGCAGCGTAGTGGGGACAGGGTACAATGAGCAGTTCTTC. This gives the protein CASSVVGTGYNEQFF.

This sequence joins TRBV5-1 and TRBJ1-2, with TRBD1 matching over 7 bases. This CDR3 region has 13 residues. Germline assignment: CDR1 SGHRS and CDR2 YFSETQ. V shed 4 bases, J shed 7 bases, and the junction held 7 bases outside the gene matches. CDR3 in amino acids: CASSPDRDPGYTF. CDR3 coding DNA: TGCGCCAGCAGCCCAGACAGGGACCCTGGCTACACCTTC.

The rearrangement uses TRBV25-1 and TRBJ1-3, with TRBD1 identical over 7 bases. The CDR3 runs to 16 residues. V shed 6 bases and J 1 base; nucleotides not matched to a gene: 9. The germline CDR1 and CDR2 sequences are MGHDK and SYGVNS. The CDR3, as DNA: TGTGCCAGCAGAGAGCTCGGGACAGATTCTGGAAACACCATATATTTT. Encoded protein: CASRELGTDSGNTIYF.

This chain uses TRBV19 with TRBJ2-3, with 9 nucleotides matching TRBD2. The junction had 14 bases not matched to a gene; V was cut back by 5 bases and J by 5 bases. Germline CDR1 is LNHDA and CDR2 is SQIVND (reference sequence). This CDR3 has 17 amino acids. Written as DNA, the CDR3 is TGTGCCAGTAGTCGATCGGTTAGCGGGAGTGGTATAGATACGCAGTATTTT. This encodes CASSRSVSGSGIDTQYF.

The gene calls are TRBV2 and TRBJ2-5, with D maybe TRBD1 (5 bases). Trimming removed 2 bases from V and 1 base from J, with 14 bases in between. The CDR3 consists of 16 residues. Germline V gene lookup returns CDR1 SNHLY and CDR2 FYNNEI. CDR3 bases: TGTGCCAGCAGTGAATTATTCGGTAGGGGCCAAGAGACCCAGTACTTC. Its translation: CASSELFGRGQETQYF.